The 12 T cell receptor beta chains below all came from one sample that was sequenced in a study of T cell changes during pregnancy in multiple sclerosis. TCRdb keeps only in-frame clones here, not all; method: immunoSEQ multiplex PCR. The table includes about 40,000 clones, around 93% detected once. The sample here was CD4+ T cells from peripheral blood mononuclear cells, taken in the third trimester of pregnancy. The receptors shown here come from a female donor in good health, enrolled as a control in a pregnancy study.

The V and J genes are TRBV7-2 and TRBJ2-3; 12 bases map to TRBD2. The germline gives CDR1 SGHTA, CDR2 FQGNSA. With 5 bases clipped from V and 3 bases from J, the junction kept 9 bases outside the gene matches. The CDR3 totals 17 residues. The CDR3 DNA sequence: TGTGCCAGCAGCCGCTTCCCTAGCGGGAGGGCGACAGATACGCAGTATTTT. Its translation is CASSRFPSGRATDTQYF.

The chain uses TRBV10-1 and TRBJ2-3; 9 bases map to TRBD2. Germline trimming cut 3 bases from V and 3 bases from J; bases unmatched to any gene: 7. Germline CDR1 and CDR2: WNHNN and SYGVQD (reference sequence). This CDR3 is 16 amino acids long. The CDR3 sequence is CASSDGRGGGTDTQYF. CDR3 nucleotide sequence: TGCGCCAGCAGTGACGGGCGCGGGGGGGGAACAGATACGCAGTATTTT.

V usage is TRBV2 and J usage is TRBJ1-1; no clear D. V lost 3 bases and J 9 bases, leaving 8 bases between the germline ends. Germline loops: CDR1 SNHLY, CDR2 FYNNEI. The CDR3 spans 11 residues. The CDR3 loop is CASSEDGKAFF. CDR3 nucleotides: TGTGCCAGCAGTGAGGACGGGAAAGCTTTCTTT.

This chain links TRBV29-1 with TRBJ2-7; TRBD2 aligns across 10 bases. The CDR3 extends over 16 amino acids. J lost 6 bases, V lost 6 bases, and 17 bases had no gene match. The germline V gene has CDR1 SQVTM and CDR2 ANQGSEA. CDR3 DNA sequence: TGCAGCGTCTCAGAAACTAGCGGGATATTACGACGCGAGCAGTACTTC. It yields the protein CSVSETSGILRREQYF.

The V call is TRBV19, the J call TRBJ1-4; a weak D match, TRBD1 (5 bases). CDR1 is LNHDA, CDR2 SQIVND, per germline (reference sequence). This CDR3 region has 15 residues. Trimming removed 3 bases at V and 3 bases at J, with 11 bases between. The CDR3 region is CASSIRGGSNEKLFF. The CDR3 coding sequence is TGTGCCAGTAGTATTCGGGGGGGGTCTAATGAAAAACTGTTTTTT.

The chain couples TRBV10-3 to TRBJ2-1; TRBD1 might be the D (7 bases). From germline, CDR1 is ENHRY and CDR2 SYGVKD. The V and J ends lost 6 bases and 5 bases respectively, with 20 bases between them. The CDR3 contains 16 residues. The CDR3 sequence is CAISQFTGAGNNEQFF. CDR3 nucleotide sequence: TGTGCCATCAGCCAGTTTACAGGGGCGGGAAACAATGAGCAGTTCTTC.

The CDR3, as DNA: TGCGCCAGCAGCCAGACTACAGGGGAAGGCTACACCTTC. It encodes CASSQTTGEGYTF. The genes are TRBV4-3 and TRBJ1-2; TRBD1 agrees at 7 bases. J lost 8 bases, V lost 3 bases, and 6 bases had no gene match. Germline CDR1 reads LGHNA; CDR2 reads YSLEER. This CDR3 has 13 residues.

V gene TRBV7-2 combines with J gene TRBJ1-1; 8 nucleotides match TRBD1. The V gene's germline CDR1 is SGHTA and CDR2 FQGNSA. This CDR3 has 14 amino acids. V was pared by 2 bases and J by 4 bases, with 3 bases of the junction left unmatched. CDR3 nucleotides: TGTGCCAGCAGCTTACAGGGACAGGCCACTGAAGCTTTCTTT. Protein product: CASSLQGQATEAFF.

The rearrangement links TRBV29-1 to TRBJ2-5; 7 bases are a match to TRBD1. V was clipped by 5 bases and J by 0 bases; unmatched bases: 6. Germline CDR1 SQVTM, CDR2 ANQGSEA. This CDR3 is built from 14 residues. The CDR3: CSVTRDSNQETQYF. In nucleotides, the CDR3 is TGCAGCGTTACCCGGGACAGCAACCAAGAGACCCAGTACTTC.

The gene calls are TRBV30 and TRBJ1-1, with TRBD1 matching over 7 bases. Germline assignment: CDR1 GTSNPN and CDR2 SVGIG (reference sequence). V shed 0 bases and J 4 bases; nucleotides not matched to a gene: 2. The CDR3 runs 13 residues. This CDR3 reads CAWSVRQGTEAFF. Here the CDR3 DNA reads TGTGCCTGGAGTGTACGACAGGGCACTGAAGCTTTCTTT. Full variable domain (missing parts from reference TRBV30 and TRBJ1-1): SQTIHQWPATLVQPVGSPLSLECTVEGTSNPNLYWYRQAAGRGLQLLFYSVGIGQISSEVPQNLSASRPQDRQFILSSKKLLLSDSGFYLCAWSVRQGTEAFFGQGTRLTVV.

The chain carries TRBV10-3 and TRBJ1-4; D is possibly TRBD1 (5 bases). CDR3 size: 15 residues. Germline CDR1 is ENHRY and CDR2 is SYGVKD. V was clipped by 6 bases and J by 0 bases, with 11 bases between them. The CDR3 sequence: CAIRAGKATNEKLFF. CDR3 DNA: TGTGCCATCAGAGCAGGGAAAGCAACTAATGAAAAACTGTTTTTT.

The J gene is TRBJ2-1, the V gene TRBV9, with D possibly TRBD1 on 6 matching bases. V was shortened by 0 bases and J by 8 bases, with 12 bases between the two germline ends. The germline CDR1 and CDR2 sequences are SGDLS and YYNGEE. The CDR3 contains 14 residues. The CDR3 region is CASSVDPQGHEQFF. The CDR3 coding sequence is TGTGCCAGCAGCGTAGACCCTCAGGGGCATGAGCAGTTCTTC.